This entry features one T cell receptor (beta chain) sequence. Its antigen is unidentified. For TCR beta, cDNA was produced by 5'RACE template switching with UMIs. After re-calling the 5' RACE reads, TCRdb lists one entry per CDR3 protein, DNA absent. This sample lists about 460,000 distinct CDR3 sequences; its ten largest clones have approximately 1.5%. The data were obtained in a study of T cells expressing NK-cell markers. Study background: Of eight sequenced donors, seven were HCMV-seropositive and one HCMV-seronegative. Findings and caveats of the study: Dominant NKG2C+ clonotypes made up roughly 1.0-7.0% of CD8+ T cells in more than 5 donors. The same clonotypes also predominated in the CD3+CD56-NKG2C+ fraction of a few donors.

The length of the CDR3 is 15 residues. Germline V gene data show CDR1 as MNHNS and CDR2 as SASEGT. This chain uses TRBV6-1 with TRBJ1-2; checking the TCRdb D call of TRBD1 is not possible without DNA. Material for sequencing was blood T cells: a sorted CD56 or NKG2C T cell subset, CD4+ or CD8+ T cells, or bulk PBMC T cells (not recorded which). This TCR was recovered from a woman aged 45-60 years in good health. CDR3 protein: CASSEQGAVDYGYTF.